The clone carrying this T cell receptor beta chain was observed many times. The target antigen is unknown. These data belong to a study of human T cells and chemical hapten exposure. Using its own MiXCR run on the RACE reads, TCRdb lists one record per CDR3 protein. The table has about 190,000 distinct CDR3 sequences, approximately 24% seen once. The time point is: patch test 3, about 24 weeks after DPC sensitization. The treatment denotes: therapeutic diphenylcyclopropenone sensitization with weekly scalp DPC. Study-level results: The number of TCRs over 1 in 1000 frequency stayed unchanged after DPC.

Sequencing used whole blood, obtained in connection with sensitization to the hapten diphenylcyclopropenone (DPC). The TCR originated in a woman aged 40 to 50 with alopecia areata. Some clones in this sample may be carry-over from other donors' samples.

The CDR3 coding sequence is TGCAGCGTCGGGGGGGGGAAAAATTCACCCCTCCACTTT. The encoded protein is CSVGGGKNSPLHF. The chain combines TRBV29-1 with TRBJ1-6; D might be TRBD1 (5 bases). Looked up from germline, CDR1 is SQVTM and CDR2 is ANQGSEA. V lost 6 bases to trimming and J lost 7 bases, with 13 bases between them. The CDR3 spans 13 residues.